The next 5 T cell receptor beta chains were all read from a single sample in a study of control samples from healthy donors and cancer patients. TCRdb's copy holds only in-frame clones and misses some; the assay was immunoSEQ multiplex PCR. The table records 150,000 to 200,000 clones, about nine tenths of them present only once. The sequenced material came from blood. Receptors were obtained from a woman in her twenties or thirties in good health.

As DNA, the CDR3 is TGCGCCAGCAGCCAAACCGGGACAGGAAACACCATATATTTT. Translating it yields CASSQTGTGNTIYF. This sequence joins TRBV4-1 and TRBJ1-3; D is perhaps TRBD1 (6 bases). The CDR3 is 14 amino acids. The V and J ends lost 2 bases and 4 bases respectively, with 9 bases between them. In germline, CDR1 is MGHRA, CDR2 YSYEKL.

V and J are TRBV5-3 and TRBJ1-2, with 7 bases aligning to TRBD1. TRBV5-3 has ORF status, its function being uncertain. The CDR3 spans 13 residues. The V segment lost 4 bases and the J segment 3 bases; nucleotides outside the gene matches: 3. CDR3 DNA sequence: TGTGCCAGAAGCAGGGGACAGTACTATGGCTACACCTTC. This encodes CARSRGQYYGYTF.

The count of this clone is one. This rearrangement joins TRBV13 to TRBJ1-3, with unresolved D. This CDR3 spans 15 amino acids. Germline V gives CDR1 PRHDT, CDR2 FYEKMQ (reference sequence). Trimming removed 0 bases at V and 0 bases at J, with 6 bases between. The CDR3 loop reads CASSLGLLSGNTIYF. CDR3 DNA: TGTGCCAGCAGCTTAGGCCTCCTCTCTGGAAACACCATATATTTT.

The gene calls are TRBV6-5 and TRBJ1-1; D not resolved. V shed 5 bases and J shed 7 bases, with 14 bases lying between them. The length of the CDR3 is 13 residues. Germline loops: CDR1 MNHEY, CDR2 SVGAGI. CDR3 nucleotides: TGTGCCAGCAGTAATTCAGCGGAATTTGAAGCTTTCTTT. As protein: CASSNSAEFEAFF.

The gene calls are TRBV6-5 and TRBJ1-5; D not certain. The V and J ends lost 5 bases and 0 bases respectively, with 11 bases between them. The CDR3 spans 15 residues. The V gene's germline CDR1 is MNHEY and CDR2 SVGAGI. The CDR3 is CASSRDIYSNQPQHF. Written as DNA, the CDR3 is TGTGCCAGCAGTCGTGACATATATAGCAATCAGCCCCAGCATTTT.